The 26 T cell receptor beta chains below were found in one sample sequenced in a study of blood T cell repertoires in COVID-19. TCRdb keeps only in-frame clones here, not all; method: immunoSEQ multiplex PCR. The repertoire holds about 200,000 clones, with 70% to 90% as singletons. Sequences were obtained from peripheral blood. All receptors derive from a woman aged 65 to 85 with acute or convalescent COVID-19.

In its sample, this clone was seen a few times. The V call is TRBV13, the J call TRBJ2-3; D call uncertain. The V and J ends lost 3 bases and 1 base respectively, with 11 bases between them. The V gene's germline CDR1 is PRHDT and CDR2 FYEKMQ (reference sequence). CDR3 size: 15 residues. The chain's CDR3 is CASSFKGGRTDTQYF. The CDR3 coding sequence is TGTGCCAGCAGCTTTAAAGGCGGTCGCACAGATACGCAGTATTTT.

The CDR3 loop reads CASSSQGGSPLHF. The CDR3 DNA is TGTGCCAGCAGCTCACAGGGGGGCTCACCCCTCCACTTT. V usage is TRBV7-9 and J usage is TRBJ1-6; TRBD1 aligns across 8 bases. CDR1 is SEHNR, CDR2 FQNEAQ, per germline (reference sequence). J lost 10 bases, V lost 4 bases, and 3 bases had no gene match. This CDR3 has 13 amino acids.

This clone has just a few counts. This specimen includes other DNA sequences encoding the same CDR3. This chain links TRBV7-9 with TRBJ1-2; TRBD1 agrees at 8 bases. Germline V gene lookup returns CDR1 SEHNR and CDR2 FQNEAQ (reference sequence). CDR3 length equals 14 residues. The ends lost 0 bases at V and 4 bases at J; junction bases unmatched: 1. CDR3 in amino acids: CASSLAGTGYGYTF. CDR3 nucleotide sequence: TGTGCCAGCAGCTTAGCTGGGACAGGCTATGGCTACACCTTC.

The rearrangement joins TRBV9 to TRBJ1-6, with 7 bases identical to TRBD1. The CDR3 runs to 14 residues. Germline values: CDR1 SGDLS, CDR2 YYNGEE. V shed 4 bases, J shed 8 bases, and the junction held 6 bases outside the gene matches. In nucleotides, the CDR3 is TGTGCCAGCAGCCCAGTAGGGGGCCATTCACCCCTCCACTTT. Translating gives CASSPVGGHSPLHF.

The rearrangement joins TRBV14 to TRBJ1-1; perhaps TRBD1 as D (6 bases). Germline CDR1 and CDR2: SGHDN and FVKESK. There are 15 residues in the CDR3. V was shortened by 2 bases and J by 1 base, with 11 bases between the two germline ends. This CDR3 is CASSQRPGQNTEAFF. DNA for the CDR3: TGTGCCAGCAGCCAAAGGCCGGGACAGAACACTGAAGCTTTCTTT.

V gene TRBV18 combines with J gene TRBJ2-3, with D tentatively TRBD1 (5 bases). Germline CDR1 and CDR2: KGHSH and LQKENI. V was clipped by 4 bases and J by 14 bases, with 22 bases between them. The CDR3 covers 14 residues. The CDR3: CASSHREGALSGYF. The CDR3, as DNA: TGTGCCAGCTCACACCGCGAAGGGGCCCTATCAGGGTATTTT.

The CDR3 nucleotides are TGTGCCAGCTCACCACCGGCGGGACAGGGAGGTGGCTACACCTTC. It is translated as CASSPPAGQGGGYTF. The chain is built from TRBV18 and TRBJ1-2, with 9 bases lining up with TRBD1. This CDR3 region has 15 residues. Germline V gives CDR1 KGHSH, CDR2 LQKENI. V lost 0 bases and J lost 7; bases outside the gene matches: 6.

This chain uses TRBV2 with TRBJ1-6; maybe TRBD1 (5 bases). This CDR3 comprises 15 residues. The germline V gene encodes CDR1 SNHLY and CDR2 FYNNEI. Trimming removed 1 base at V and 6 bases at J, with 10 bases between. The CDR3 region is CASSEDGGINSPLHF. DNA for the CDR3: TGTGCCAGCAGTGAAGACGGGGGGATTAATTCACCCCTCCACTTT.

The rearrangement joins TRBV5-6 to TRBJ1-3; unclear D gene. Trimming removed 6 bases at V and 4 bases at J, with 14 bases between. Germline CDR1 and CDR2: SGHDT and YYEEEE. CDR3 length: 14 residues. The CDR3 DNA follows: TGTGCCAGCACGTCATTTGAGCTCGGAAACACCATATATTTT. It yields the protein CASTSFELGNTIYF.

The CDR3 reads CASSFSPPTGRLGYTF. In DNA, the CDR3 is TGTGCCAGCAGTTTCTCCCCCCCAACAGGACGACTCGGCTACACCTTC. The chain employs TRBV27 and TRBJ1-2; a possible D gene is TRBD1 (5 bases). Germline-derived CDR1 and CDR2 are MNHEY and SMNVEV (reference sequence). Between the trimmed V and J ends, which lost 3 bases and 8 bases, there was a span of 22 bases. CDR3 length: 16 amino acids.

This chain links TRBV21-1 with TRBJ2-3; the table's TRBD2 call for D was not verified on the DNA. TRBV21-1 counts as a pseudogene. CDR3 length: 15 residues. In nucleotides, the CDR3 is TGTGCCAGCAGCAAAGTGGCGGAGAGCACAGATACGCAGTATTTT. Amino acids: CASSKVAESTDTQYF.

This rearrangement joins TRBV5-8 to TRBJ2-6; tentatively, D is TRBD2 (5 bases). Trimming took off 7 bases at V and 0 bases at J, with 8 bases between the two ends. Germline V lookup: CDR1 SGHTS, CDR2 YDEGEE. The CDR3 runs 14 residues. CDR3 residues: CASRRGSGANVLTF. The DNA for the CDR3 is TGTGCCAGCCGCCGGGGCTCTGGGGCCAACGTCCTGACTTTC.

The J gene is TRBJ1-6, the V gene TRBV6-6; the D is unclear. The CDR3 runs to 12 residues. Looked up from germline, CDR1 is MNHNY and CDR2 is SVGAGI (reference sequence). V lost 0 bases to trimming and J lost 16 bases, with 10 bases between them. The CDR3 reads CASSYSPLLLHF. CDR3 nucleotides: TGTGCCAGCAGTTACTCACCCCTTCTACTCCACTTT.

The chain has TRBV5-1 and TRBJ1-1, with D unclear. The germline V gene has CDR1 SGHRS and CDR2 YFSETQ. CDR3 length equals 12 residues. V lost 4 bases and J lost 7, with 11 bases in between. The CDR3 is CASSVRGGEAFF. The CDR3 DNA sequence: TGCGCCAGCAGCGTGAGAGGAGGTGAAGCTTTCTTT.

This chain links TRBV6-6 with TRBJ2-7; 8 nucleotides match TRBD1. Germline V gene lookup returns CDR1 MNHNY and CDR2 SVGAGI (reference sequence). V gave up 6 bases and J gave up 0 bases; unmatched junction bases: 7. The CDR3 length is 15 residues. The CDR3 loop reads CASRETGGSSYEQYF. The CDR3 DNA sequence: TGTGCCAGCAGGGAAACAGGGGGGAGCTCCTACGAGCAGTACTTC.

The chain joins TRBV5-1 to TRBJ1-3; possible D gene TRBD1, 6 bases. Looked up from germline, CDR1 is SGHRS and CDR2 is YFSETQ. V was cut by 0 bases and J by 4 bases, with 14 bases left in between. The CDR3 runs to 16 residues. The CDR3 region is CASSLEGLGGGNTIYF. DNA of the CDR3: TGCGCCAGCAGCTTGGAGGGCCTTGGGGGCGGAAACACCATATATTTT.

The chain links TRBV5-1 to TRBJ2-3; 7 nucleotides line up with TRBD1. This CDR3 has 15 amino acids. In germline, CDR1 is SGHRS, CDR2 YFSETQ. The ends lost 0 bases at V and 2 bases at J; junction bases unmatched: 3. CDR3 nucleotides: TGCGCCAGCAGCTTGGAAGGGGGCCCCACAGATACGCAGTATTTT. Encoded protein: CASSLEGGPTDTQYF.

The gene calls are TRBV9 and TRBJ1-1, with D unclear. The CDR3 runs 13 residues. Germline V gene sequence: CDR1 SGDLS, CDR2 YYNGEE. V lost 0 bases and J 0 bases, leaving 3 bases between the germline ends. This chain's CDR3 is CASSVVLNTEAFF. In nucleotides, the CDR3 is TGTGCCAGCAGCGTAGTCTTGAACACTGAAGCTTTCTTT.

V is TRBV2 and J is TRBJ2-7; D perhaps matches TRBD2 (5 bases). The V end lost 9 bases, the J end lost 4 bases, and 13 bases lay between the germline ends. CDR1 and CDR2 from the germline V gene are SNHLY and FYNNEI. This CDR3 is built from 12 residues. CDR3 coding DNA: TGTGCCAGTAGGACTTTTGGATACGAGCAGTACTTC. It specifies CASRTFGYEQYF.

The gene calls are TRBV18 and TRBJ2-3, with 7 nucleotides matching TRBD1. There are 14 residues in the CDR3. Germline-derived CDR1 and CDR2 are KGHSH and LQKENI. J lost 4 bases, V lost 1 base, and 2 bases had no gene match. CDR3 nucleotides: TGTGCCAGCTCACCACAGGGGGCGGCAGATACGCAGTATTTT. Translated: CASSPQGAADTQYF.

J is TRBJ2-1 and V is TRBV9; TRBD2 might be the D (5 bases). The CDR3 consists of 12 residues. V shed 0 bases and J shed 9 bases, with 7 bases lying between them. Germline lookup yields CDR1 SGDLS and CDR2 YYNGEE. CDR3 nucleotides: TGTGCCAGCAGCGTAGCTGAGGGTGAGCAGTTCTTC. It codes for CASSVAEGEQFF.

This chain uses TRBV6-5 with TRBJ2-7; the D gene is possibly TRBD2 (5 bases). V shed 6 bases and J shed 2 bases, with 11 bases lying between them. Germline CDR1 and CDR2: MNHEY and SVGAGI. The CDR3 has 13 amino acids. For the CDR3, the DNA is TGTGCCAGCAGCTACCGGGAAGCCTACGAGCAGTACTTC. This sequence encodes CASSYREAYEQYF.

CDR3 nucleotide sequence: TGTGCCAGCAGCGGTTTGGGACTAGCGGGGGGCACAGATACGCAGTATTTT. This translates into CASSGLGLAGGTDTQYF. V is TRBV13 and J is TRBJ2-3, with 14 bases lining up with TRBD2. J lost 1 base, V lost 5 bases, and 5 bases had no gene match. From germline, CDR1 is PRHDT and CDR2 FYEKMQ (reference sequence). The CDR3 runs to 17 residues. Based on the CDR3 plus reference TRBV13 and TRBJ2-3, the full variable domain is AAGVIQSPRHLIKEKRETATLKCYPIPRHDTVYWYQQGPGQDPQFLISFYEKMQSDKGSIPDRFSAQQFSDYHSELNMSSLELGDSALYFCASSGLGLAGGTDTQYFGPGTRLTVL.

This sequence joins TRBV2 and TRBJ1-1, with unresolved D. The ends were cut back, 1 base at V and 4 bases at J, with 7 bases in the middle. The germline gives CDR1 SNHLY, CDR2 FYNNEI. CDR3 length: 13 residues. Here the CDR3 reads CASSEDSGTEAFF. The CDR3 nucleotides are TGTGCCAGCAGTGAAGACAGCGGCACTGAAGCTTTCTTT.

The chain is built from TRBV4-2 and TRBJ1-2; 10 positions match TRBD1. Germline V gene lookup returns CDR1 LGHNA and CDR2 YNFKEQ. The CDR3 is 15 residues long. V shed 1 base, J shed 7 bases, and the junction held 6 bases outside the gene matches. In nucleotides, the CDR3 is TGTGCCAGCAGCCAAGCCAGACAGGGGGCCGGTGGCTACACCTTC. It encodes CASSQARQGAGGYTF.

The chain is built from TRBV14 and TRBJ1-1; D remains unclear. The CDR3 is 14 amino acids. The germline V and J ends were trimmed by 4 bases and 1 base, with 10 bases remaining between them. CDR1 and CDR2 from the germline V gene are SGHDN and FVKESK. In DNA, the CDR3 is TGTGCCAGCAGCCCAGAAAGCCCGAACACTGAAGCTTTCTTT. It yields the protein CASSPESPNTEAFF.